Described below is a single T cell receptor (beta chain) sequence and its context. The sample comes from a study of blood T cell repertoires in COVID-19. At the level of the study: The samples span acute and convalescent COVID-19 from the United States, Italy and Spain. The cDNA or gDNA used as material had been derived from T cells, B-cell-depleted T cells, or PBMCs.

Using immunoSEQ multiplex PCR, the repertoire was profiled, and TCRdb retains in-frame clones only, with some absent. The table includes 200,000 to 250,000 clones, around four fifths detected once. Input material: peripheral blood. This clonotype originated in a woman aged 55-75 years with active or convalescent COVID-19.

CDR3 residues: CASSWGQNTDTQYF. DNA for the CDR3: TGCGCCAGCAGCTGGGGACAGAACACAGATACGCAGTATTTT. The genes are TRBV5-1 and TRBJ2-3; TRBD1 matches at 7 bases. Germline V CDR1 and CDR2: SGHRS, YFSETQ. The CDR3 runs to 14 residues. V dropped 3 bases and J dropped 2; count of bases not matched to a gene: 3.